What follows are 11 T cell receptor beta chains derived from one specimen sequenced in a study of CXCR3-negative and CXCR3-positive naive CD8 T cells. General study results and limits: More hydrophobic TRB CDR3s occurred in CXCR3-positive than in CXCR3-negative naive cells.

UMI-tagged TRB cDNA libraries were built via 5' RACE. TCRdb reprocessed the 5' RACE reads; each CDR3 protein has one entry and no DNA is given. The sample's table shows 110,000 or so distinct CDR3 sequences. Their recognized antigens are unknown. What was sequenced was naive CXCR3+ CD8+ T cells from blood. Subset here: CD45RO-CCR7+CD27+CD95- naive CD8+ T cells expressing CXCR3 (TNR3+). Receptor source: a human donor in good health. Some clones in this sample may be carry-over from other donors' samples.

The chain recombines TRBV12-3 or TRBV12-4 with TRBJ2-7; TCRdb lists TRBD1, though no DNA is available to test this call. There are 15 residues in the CDR3. CDR3: CAIKLGGTAAYEQYF.

The chain couples TRBV4-3 to TRBJ1-6. Per the germline V gene, CDR1 is LGHNA and CDR2 is YSLEER. The CDR3 totals 17 residues. CDR3 sequence: CASSQDQGIPNNSPLHF.

The genes are TRBV12-3 or TRBV12-4 and TRBJ2-1; TCRdb selects TRBD2, and the lack of DNA leaves this call unchecked. This CDR3 contains 13 residues. The CDR3 reads CASSFSPANEQFF.

This chain connects TRBV29-1 to TRBJ2-7; TCRdb lists TRBD2, though no DNA is available to test this call. CDR1 and CDR2 (germline): SQVTM, ANQGSEA. This CDR3 has 11 amino acids. This CDR3 reads CSVLAGVEQYF.

This chain links TRBV20-1 with TRBJ2-3; the D call of TRBD2 rests on TCRdb alone, since no DNA is present to check it. Germline-derived CDR1 and CDR2 are DFQATT and SNEGSKA (reference sequence). The CDR3 runs 16 residues. The CDR3 sequence is CSARGGLASVVDTQYF.

The CDR3 reads CASSLYDLGGGRYETQYF. The gene calls are TRBV11-2 and TRBJ2-5; TCRdb gives TRBD1 as the D gene, but with no DNA this cannot be confirmed. Germline assignment: CDR1 SGHAT and CDR2 FQNNGV. CDR3 size: 18 residues.

The chain joins TRBV13 to TRBJ2-3; the TCRdb D gene call, TRBD2, has no DNA to confirm it. This CDR3 spans 15 amino acids. Germline loops: CDR1 PRHDT, CDR2 FYEKMQ (reference sequence). Here the CDR3 reads CASSFPSGSTDTQYF.

This chain links TRBV29-1 with TRBJ2-7; TCRdb returns TRBD1, unconfirmable since there is no DNA. CDR3 size: 15 residues. Germline V gene lookup returns CDR1 SQVTM and CDR2 ANQGSEA. The CDR3 loop reads CSVGSSGQGPYEQYF.

The genes are TRBV13 and TRBJ1-1. Germline V CDR1 and CDR2: PRHDT, FYEKMQ (reference sequence). The CDR3 contains 13 residues. This chain's CDR3 is CASSLWRGPEAFF.

The chain recombines TRBV28 with TRBJ1-1; the D gene TCRdb calls, TRBD1, cannot be checked with no DNA. The CDR3 sequence is 15 residues long. From germline, CDR1 is MDHEN and CDR2 SYDVKM. Here the CDR3 reads CASRRHEYGMSEAFF.

The chain uses TRBV6-5 and TRBJ2-2. CDR1 and CDR2 (germline): MNHEY, SVGAGI. The CDR3 has 15 residues. The CDR3 region is CASSYSTLASGELFF.